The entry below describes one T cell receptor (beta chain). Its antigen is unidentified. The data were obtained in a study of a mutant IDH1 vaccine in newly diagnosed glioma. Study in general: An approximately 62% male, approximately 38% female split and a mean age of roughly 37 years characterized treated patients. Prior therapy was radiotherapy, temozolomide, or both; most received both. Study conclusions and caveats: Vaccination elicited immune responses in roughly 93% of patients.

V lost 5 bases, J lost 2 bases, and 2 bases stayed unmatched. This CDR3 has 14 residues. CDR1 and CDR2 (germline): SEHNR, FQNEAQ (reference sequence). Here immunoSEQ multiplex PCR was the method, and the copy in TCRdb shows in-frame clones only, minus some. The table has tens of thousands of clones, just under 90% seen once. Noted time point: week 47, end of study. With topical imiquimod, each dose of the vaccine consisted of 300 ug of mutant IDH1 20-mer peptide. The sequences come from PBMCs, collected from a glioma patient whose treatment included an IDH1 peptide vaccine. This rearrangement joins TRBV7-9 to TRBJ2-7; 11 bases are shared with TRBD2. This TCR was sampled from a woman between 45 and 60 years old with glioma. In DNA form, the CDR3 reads TGTGCCAGCAGCAAGGGACTAGCGGCCTACGAGCAGTACTTC. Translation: CASSKGLAAYEQYF.